Shown below are 31 T cell receptor beta chains from a single sample sequenced in a study of CD8 T cells in ankylosing spondylitis. MiXCR, run by TCRdb on the 5' RACE reads, gives a single entry per CDR3 protein. The sample consists of 250,000 to 300,000 distinct CDR3 sequences, 15% to 20% of them appearing once. Sequences were obtained from blood, either unsorted or a sorted T cell fraction (not recorded which). Source of these receptors: a male donor with ankylosing spondylitis or in good health (not recorded which).

Note on this clonotype: A much larger clone is a single base away; this may be a read error. The chain couples TRBV7-3 to TRBJ1-6, with 9 nucleotides matching TRBD1. The CDR3 extends over 15 amino acids. CDR1 and CDR2 from the germline V gene are SGHTA and FQGTGA. V lost 2 bases and J lost 12; bases outside the gene matches: 8. The DNA of the CDR3 is TGTGCCAGCAGCTTAGTCGGGACAGGGTCTTTACCCCTCCACTTT. This sequence encodes CASSLVGTGSLPLHF.

This chain uses TRBV20-1 with TRBJ2-4, with 14 nucleotides matching TRBD2. The CDR3 contains 17 residues. Germline V gene data show CDR1 as DFQATT and CDR2 as SNEGSKA (reference sequence). Unmatched junction bases numbered 7, after V lost 6 bases and J lost 0 bases. This CDR3 reads CSARGLAGGGAKNIQYF. For the CDR3, the DNA is TGCAGTGCCCGAGGACTAGCGGGAGGAGGAGCCAAAAACATTCAGTACTTC.

V and J are TRBV6-1 and TRBJ2-7; the D gene is possibly TRBD1 (6 bases). This CDR3 contains 14 residues. Germline assignment: CDR1 MNHNS and CDR2 SASEGT. Trimming pared 6 bases from V and 1 base from J, leaving 13 bases between. The CDR3 region has the DNA TGTGCCAGCAGCGGACAGCTTCTTTCCTACGAGCAGTACTTC. The encoded protein is CASSGQLLSYEQYF.

This clonotype was counted only a few times. J is TRBJ1-2 and V is TRBV9, with a weak D call TRBD1 (6 bases). Germline assignment: CDR1 SGDLS and CDR2 YYNGEE. The ends were cut back, 4 bases at V and 7 bases at J, with 14 bases in the middle. The CDR3 length is 13 residues. CDR3 protein: CASSKQGYGGYTF. The CDR3 DNA follows: TGTGCCAGCAGCAAACAGGGTTACGGTGGCTACACCTTC.

In this sample, this clonotype turned up a few times. This chain joins TRBV7-9 and TRBJ2-3; TRBD2 matches at 10 bases. Looked up from germline, CDR1 is SEHNR and CDR2 is FQNEAQ (reference sequence). CDR3 size: 16 residues. Trimming cost V 5 bases and J 6 bases; bases outside gene matches: 11. Here the CDR3 reads CASSLSGRAIPDTQYF. CDR3 bases: TGTGCCAGCAGCCTCAGCGGGAGGGCCATTCCGGATACGCAGTATTTT.

This clonotype was counted only a few times. V is TRBV2 and J is TRBJ2-2, with 13 positions matching TRBD2. Germline trimming cut 11 bases from V and 1 base from J; bases unmatched to any gene: 13. The V gene's germline CDR1 is SNHLY and CDR2 FYNNEI. CDR3 length: 18 residues. The CDR3 region is CAFTSGLAGTLNTGELFF. CDR3 nucleotide sequence: TGTGCCTTCACCTCGGGACTAGCGGGAACTTTGAACACCGGGGAGCTGTTTTTT.

This clonotype was detected a few times. The chain uses TRBV29-1 and TRBJ2-7; D not certain. V lost 7 bases and J 2 bases, leaving 15 bases between the germline ends. Germline V lookup: CDR1 SQVTM, CDR2 ANQGSEA. The CDR3 has 13 amino acids. CDR3 sequence reads: CSAFVVDTYEQYF. Here the CDR3 DNA reads TGCAGCGCCTTCGTGGTAGACACCTACGAGCAGTACTTC.

This clonotype was seen at least ten times. This chain connects TRBV18 to TRBJ2-5, with a weak D call TRBD1 (5 bases). Trimming removed 1 base from V and 2 bases from J, with 5 bases in between. The germline V gene encodes CDR1 KGHSH and CDR2 LQKENI. The CDR3 has 13 residues. CDR3 sequence reads: CASSPQGQETQYF. The CDR3 DNA reads TGTGCCAGCTCACCACAGGGGCAAGAGACCCAGTACTTC. Full variable domain (rest looked up from reference TRBV18 and TRBJ2-5): NAGVMQNPRHLVRRRGQEARLRCSPMKGHSHVYWYRQLPEEGLKFMVYLQKENIIDESGMPKERFSAEFPKEGPSILRIQQVVRGDSAAYFCASSPQGQETQYFGPGTRLLVL.

This clonotype was seen only once. The V gene is TRBV27, the J gene TRBJ2-3; the D gene is possibly TRBD2 (6 bases). The V end was cut by 6 bases, the J end by 2 bases, with 27 bases between. This CDR3 region has 19 residues. Germline lookup yields CDR1 MNHEY and CDR2 SMNVEV (reference sequence). The CDR3: CASRTRGLRGGTYTDTQYF. In DNA form, the CDR3 reads TGTGCCAGCAGGACCCGGGGGTTACGCGGTGGAACATACACAGATACGCAGTATTTT.

This clonotype was counted many times. V usage is TRBV20-1 and J usage is TRBJ2-5, with 10 bases matching TRBD2. Germline V gives CDR1 DFQATT, CDR2 SNEGSKA (reference sequence). The junction had 5 bases not matched to a gene; V was cut back by 1 base and J by 3 bases. The CDR3 spans 15 residues. CDR3 in DNA: TGCAGTGCTAGAGCTCTCCTAGCGGGAGAAGAGACCCAGTACTTC. This sequence encodes CSARALLAGEETQYF.

This chain uses TRBV5-6 with TRBJ2-5; D is unclear. V lost 0 bases and J lost 5, with 17 bases in between. CDR1 SGHDT and CDR2 YYEEEE come from the germline V gene. The CDR3 totals 16 residues. The CDR3 region is CASSLERGSLFETQYF. Written as DNA, the CDR3 is TGTGCCAGCAGCTTGGAGCGTGGTAGCCTGTTCGAGACCCAGTACTTC.

This clonotype was found a few times. The chain is built from TRBV29-1 and TRBJ2-5; the match to TRBD1 covers 8 bases. The CDR3 is 12 amino acids. Per germline, CDR1 SQVTM and CDR2 ANQGSEA. J was trimmed by 5 bases and V by 5 bases; bases with no gene match: 4. CDR3 coding DNA: TGCAGCGTTTGGGGACAGGAGGAGACCCAGTACTTC. It encodes CSVWGQEETQYF.

This clonotype came up many times. V is TRBV4-1 and J is TRBJ2-1, with 9 bases identical to TRBD2. This CDR3 has 17 amino acids. CDR1 is MGHRA, CDR2 YSYEKL, per germline. The junction had 13 bases not matched to a gene; V was cut back by 6 bases and J by 4 bases. CDR3 bases: TGCGCCAGCAGTCCAACAGTAGCGGGAGCTCGGTACAATGAGCAGTTCTTC. This sequence encodes CASSPTVAGARYNEQFF.

This clonotype came up many times. The chain joins TRBV5-1 to TRBJ2-7; possibly TRBD1 or TRBD2 for D (10 bases each). Germline-derived CDR1 and CDR2 are SGHRS and YFSETQ. Trimming took off 5 bases at V and 3 bases at J, with 27 bases between the two ends. CDR3 length: 18 amino acids. DNA for the CDR3: TGCGCCAGCAGGAGACGACAGGGGGCTAGCGGGAGTTACTACGAGCAGTACTTC. Translation gives CASRRRQGASGSYYEQYF. The complete variable domain, with remaining parts taken from reference TRBV5-1 and TRBJ2-7, reads KAGVTQTPRYLIKTRGQQVTLSCSPISGHRSVSWYQQTPGQGLQFLFEYFSETQRNKGNFPGRFSGRQFSNSRSEMNVSTLELGDSALYLCASRRRQGASGSYYEQYFGPGTRLTVT.

The V gene is TRBV2, the J gene TRBJ2-1; 8 bases agree with TRBD2. The germline CDR1 and CDR2 sequences are SNHLY and FYNNEI. The CDR3 has 18 residues. The junction had 11 bases not matched to a gene; V was cut back by 3 bases and J by 1 base. CDR3 in amino acids: CASSDRPTAGASYNEQFF. The CDR3 DNA follows: TGTGCCAGCAGTGACCGCCCCACAGCGGGGGCATCCTACAATGAGCAGTTCTTC.

By sample share, this clonotype is medium-sized (0.01 to 0.1%). The chain links TRBV29-1 to TRBJ2-1; 7 nucleotides align to TRBD1. CDR1 SQVTM and CDR2 ANQGSEA come from the germline V gene. The junction had 7 bases not matched to a gene; V was cut back by 1 base and J by 4 bases. This CDR3 is 15 amino acids long. The CDR3 sequence is CSVEVWDSQYNEQFF. CDR3 coding DNA: TGCAGCGTTGAAGTATGGGACAGCCAGTACAATGAGCAGTTCTTC.

The rearrangement links TRBV5-1 to TRBJ2-5, with 9 bases lining up with TRBD1. Trimming took 4 bases from V and 2 from J; bases not matched to a gene: 6. This CDR3 has 15 amino acids. Germline V gene lookup returns CDR1 SGHRS and CDR2 YFSETQ. The CDR3 loop reads CASSHTTGGQETQYF. CDR3 DNA: TGCGCCAGCAGCCACACGACAGGGGGTCAAGAGACCCAGTACTTC.

V gene TRBV20-1 combines with J gene TRBJ2-7; 8 nucleotides align to TRBD2. The CDR3 sequence is 14 residues long. In germline, CDR1 is DFQATT, CDR2 SNEGSKA (reference sequence). The junction had 11 bases not matched to a gene; V was cut back by 3 bases and J by 7 bases. The DNA for the CDR3 is TGCAGTGCTAGTCGGGAGCGGGAGCCTAAAGAGCAGTACTTC. Protein: CSASREREPKEQYF.

The rearrangement links TRBV27 to TRBJ2-7, with a tentative D call TRBD2 (6 bases). The V gene lost 4 bases and the J gene lost 4 bases, with 14 bases spanning the gap. The germline V gene has CDR1 MNHEY and CDR2 SMNVEV (reference sequence). The CDR3 runs to 14 residues. The CDR3 DNA reads TGTGCCAGCAGTTCGGGACCGGGAGTATACGAGCAGTACTTC. Translating gives CASSSGPGVYEQYF.

In its sample, this clonotype was seen many times. The J gene is TRBJ1-5, the V gene TRBV7-2; tentatively, D is TRBD1 (5 bases). Trimming stripped 0 bases from V and 3 bases from J, with 18 bases between. This CDR3 has 18 residues. Germline V lookup: CDR1 SGHTA, CDR2 FQGNSA. The CDR3 loop is CASSLAMSVEGLNQPQHF. The CDR3 DNA reads TGTGCCAGCAGCTTAGCGATGTCTGTAGAGGGGCTCAATCAGCCCCAGCATTTT.

This sequence joins TRBV6-5 and TRBJ2-6, with D possibly matching TRBD1 (5 bases). CDR1 and CDR2 from the germline V gene are MNHEY and SVGAGI. Trimming pared 2 bases from V and 1 base from J, leaving 18 bases between. This CDR3 comprises 19 residues. The CDR3 region is CASSYALQVAGSGANVLTF. CDR3 nucleotides: TGTGCCAGCAGTTACGCCTTACAGGTTGCAGGGTCTGGGGCCAACGTCCTGACTTTC.

This clonotype was observed a handful of times. The J gene is TRBJ2-5, the V gene TRBV20-1, with TRBD2 matching over 9 bases. V trimming: 2 bases; J trimming: 2 bases; junction bases outside the gene matches: 6. This CDR3 region has 15 residues. The germline CDR1 and CDR2 sequences are DFQATT and SNEGSKA (reference sequence). CDR3 DNA: TGCAGTGCTAGACTCCCGGGACTAGCTCAAGAGACCCAGTACTTC. This codes for CSARLPGLAQETQYF.

The J gene is TRBJ2-7, the V gene TRBV20-1, with 12 bases lining up with TRBD2. CDR3 length: 13 amino acids. Germline CDR1 is DFQATT and CDR2 is SNEGSKA (reference sequence). The V gene end was trimmed by 6 bases and the J gene end by 4 bases; junction bases not matched to a gene: 4. The CDR3 nucleotides are TGCAGTGCATGGACTAGCGGGAAGTACGAGCAGTACTTC. Encoded protein: CSAWTSGKYEQYF.

This clonotype was seen once. V and J are TRBV4-3 and TRBJ2-7, with 13 bases identical to TRBD2. V trimming: 5 bases; J trimming: 3 bases; junction bases outside the gene matches: 4. In germline, CDR1 is LGHNA, CDR2 YSLEER. The CDR3 is 15 amino acids. The CDR3 DNA sequence: TGCGCCAGCAGCGCAGGACTAGCGGGAGACTACGAGCAGTACTTC. It is translated as CASSAGLAGDYEQYF.

This clonotype occurred many times. This chain connects TRBV15 to TRBJ2-1, with unresolved D. The CDR3 runs 14 residues. The ends were cut back, 0 bases at V and 5 bases at J, with 8 bases in the middle. Germline V gene data show CDR1 as LNHNV and CDR2 as YYDKDF (reference sequence). CDR3 loop: CATSRDGLNNEQFF. The CDR3 coding sequence is TGTGCCACCAGCAGAGATGGTCTAAACAATGAGCAGTTCTTC.

The rearrangement links TRBV5-6 to TRBJ1-1; tentatively, D is TRBD1 (5 bases). The germline V gene encodes CDR1 SGHDT and CDR2 YYEEEE. This CDR3 has 15 amino acids. The V gene lost 4 bases and the J gene lost 1 base, with 14 bases spanning the gap. The CDR3: CASSRLWGGNTEAFF. For the CDR3, the DNA is TGTGCCAGCAGCCGTTTGTGGGGCGGGAACACTGAAGCTTTCTTT.

This clonotype was detected a few times. The CDR3 DNA sequence: TGCAGTGCTAGAGATTACAGGGAGGAGGGTGGCACTGAAGCTTTCTTT. Translation: CSARDYREEGGTEAFF. The chain recombines TRBV20-1 with TRBJ1-1; D possibly corresponds to TRBD1 (6 bases). Germline V gene data show CDR1 as DFQATT and CDR2 as SNEGSKA (reference sequence). The V and J ends lost 0 bases and 4 bases respectively, with 18 bases between them. The length of the CDR3 is 16 residues.

This clonotype was seen a handful of times. The V call is TRBV20-1, the J call TRBJ2-5; 11 nucleotides line up with TRBD2. The CDR3 contains 19 residues. Germline CDR1 DFQATT, CDR2 SNEGSKA (reference sequence). The ends lost 0 bases at V and 5 bases at J; junction bases unmatched: 17. CDR3 in DNA: TGCAGTGCTAGAGATATATTCCCCATTAGCGGGAGGGTGGGGGAGACCCAGTACTTC. Amino acid sequence: CSARDIFPISGRVGETQYF.

This clonotype was observed many times. This rearrangement joins TRBV4-2 to TRBJ1-2, with a weak D call TRBD1 (6 bases). Trimming shortened V by 3 bases and J by 8 bases, and 16 bases separated the two germline ends. CDR3 size: 14 residues. The germline V gene has CDR1 LGHNA and CDR2 YNFKEQ. The DNA of the CDR3 is TGTGCCAGCAGCCACCCCTGGGACATTGAGGGCTACACCTTC. Translation gives CASSHPWDIEGYTF.

This clonotype came up many times. The chain combines TRBV28 with TRBJ2-7; 11 bases line up with TRBD2. V gave up 5 bases and J gave up 7 bases; unmatched junction bases: 10. Germline V gene sequence: CDR1 MDHEN, CDR2 SYDVKM. This CDR3 has 15 amino acids. Written as DNA, the CDR3 is TGTGCCAGCAGTCCAACTAGCGGGAGCCCAATTGAGCAGTACTTC. It is translated as CASSPTSGSPIEQYF.

The rearrangement links TRBV27 to TRBJ2-1; the match to TRBD2 covers 8 bases. Germline V lookup: CDR1 MNHEY, CDR2 SMNVEV (reference sequence). V shed 5 bases, J shed 3 bases, and the junction held 12 bases outside the gene matches. This CDR3 has 17 amino acids. Here the CDR3 DNA reads TGTGCCAGCAGTCCCCAAGGTAGCGGGAATGTCTACAATGAGCAGTTCTTC. It encodes CASSPQGSGNVYNEQFF.